The 9 T cell receptor beta chains in this list originate from one sample, sequenced in a study of T cell repertoires in cytomegalovirus infection. From the reads, TCRdb called clonotypes with MiXCR, one entry per CDR3 protein. The sample has about 260,000 distinct CDR3 sequences; roughly 13% are singletons. Sequenced sample: PBMCs. These receptor sequences come from a human donor in good health (CMV status not recorded). Some clones in this sample may be carry-over from other donors' samples.

This clonotype was seen more than once but under ten times. The rearrangement uses TRBV5-8 and TRBJ2-7, with D perhaps TRBD2 (5 bases). Germline V gene lookup returns CDR1 SGHTS and CDR2 YDEGEE. The V and J ends lost 2 bases and 1 base respectively, with 13 bases between them. The CDR3 has 15 residues. The CDR3: CASSFRGLTSYEQYF. The DNA of the CDR3 is TGTGCCAGCAGCTTTAGAGGACTGACGTCCTACGAGCAGTACTTC.

The sample holds many counts of this clonotype. The chain carries TRBV7-3 and TRBJ2-7, with 10 bases fitting TRBD1. CDR1 and CDR2 (germline): SGHTA, FQGTGA. Trimming took 6 bases from V and 2 from J; bases not matched to a gene: 10. CDR3 length: 16 residues. Here the CDR3 reads CASSERQGARTYEQYF. Here the CDR3 DNA reads TGTGCCAGCAGTGAACGACAGGGGGCAAGGACCTACGAGCAGTACTTC.

CDR3 DNA: TGTGCCAGCAGAAAGACAGTCGGAGTGGAATACGAGCAGTACTTC. This codes for CASRKTVGVEYEQYF. The rearrangement links TRBV6-5 to TRBJ2-7, with a tentative D call TRBD1 (5 bases). V was trimmed by 6 bases and J by 4 bases, leaving 19 bases between them. Per the germline V gene, CDR1 is MNHEY and CDR2 is SVGAGI. The CDR3 contains 15 residues.

The rearrangement links TRBV14 to TRBJ1-1, with D perhaps TRBD1 (5 bases). CDR3 size: 15 residues. CDR1 SGHDN and CDR2 FVKESK come from the germline V gene. Deletions cut 4 bases from V and 1 base from J, with 13 bases between. The CDR3 region is CASSRMGVTNTEAFF. Written as DNA, the CDR3 is TGTGCCAGCAGCCGAATGGGGGTTACGAACACTGAAGCTTTCTTT.

The gene calls are TRBV29-1 and TRBJ1-4, with D unresolved. This CDR3 comprises 13 residues. The germline V gene encodes CDR1 SQVTM and CDR2 ANQGSEA. Deletions cut 4 bases from V and 7 bases from J, with 13 bases between. For the CDR3, the DNA is TGCAGCGTTGTGACCCAGAGCGGTGAAAAACTGTTTTTT. Protein sequence: CSVVTQSGEKLFF.

There are many counts of this clonotype. The rearrangement uses TRBV20-1 and TRBJ2-5; 8 bases align to TRBD2. The length of the CDR3 is 14 residues. J was trimmed by 7 bases and V by 5 bases; bases with no gene match: 12. Germline V lookup: CDR1 DFQATT, CDR2 SNEGSKA (reference sequence). The DNA of the CDR3 is TGCAGTGCTGAAACTAGCGGCGCCGCGGGGACCCAGTACTTC. Translating it yields CSAETSGAAGTQYF.

This clonotype was observed many times. This chain links TRBV6-2 or TRBV6-3 with TRBJ2-2; D not resolved. The length of the CDR3 is 14 residues. The V end lost 6 bases, the J end lost 4 bases, and 12 bases lay between the germline ends. Per the germline V gene, CDR1 is MNHEY and CDR2 is SVGEGT. The chain's CDR3 is CASSHGPPTGELFF. The CDR3 DNA sequence: TGTGCCAGCAGCCACGGCCCCCCCACCGGGGAGCTGTTTTTT.

This clonotype occurred many times. The chain uses TRBV10-3 and TRBJ2-1; the match to TRBD1 covers 9 bases. There are 15 residues in the CDR3. Germline CDR1 and CDR2: ENHRY and SYGVKD. The V and J ends lost 11 bases and 7 bases, in that order; junction bases with no gene match: 15. Here the CDR3 DNA reads TGTGCCGCATCTGGCGGGACAGGGATAATGAATGAGCAGTTCTTC. Its translation is CAASGGTGIMNEQFF.

At least ten counts were recorded for this clonotype. The chain has TRBV7-3 and TRBJ2-3; no clear D. V lost 5 bases to trimming and J lost 6 bases, with 15 bases between them. The CDR3 loop spans 14 amino acids. Germline assignment: CDR1 SGHTA and CDR2 FQGTGA. The CDR3 spells CASSADLTGDTQYF. CDR3 in DNA: TGTGCCAGCAGCGCCGACCTGACTGGGGATACGCAGTATTTT.